One sample yielded the 32 T cell receptor beta chains listed below, sequenced in a study of blood T cell repertoires in COVID-19. Clones were read by immunoSEQ multiplex PCR, and TCRdb kept only the in-frame ones, dropping some. The sample shows about 460,000 clones, more than 85% of them seen only once. Input material: PBMCs or T cells enriched from blood (not recorded which). All receptors come from a woman in her sixties who had recovered from COVID-19.

The chain uses TRBV4-1 and TRBJ1-1, with unresolved D. CDR1 and CDR2 (germline): MGHRA, YSYEKL. V dropped 4 bases and J dropped 3 bases, with 6 bases sitting between them. The CDR3 loop spans 12 amino acids. In DNA, the CDR3 is TGCGCCAGCAGCCGAGGAGACACTGAAGCTTTCTTT. Its translation: CASSRGDTEAFF.

This chain links TRBV3-1 (or the pseudogene TRBV3-2) with TRBJ2-2; the D is unclear. CDR1 is LGHDT and CDR2 is YNNKEL in the germline V gene (reference sequence). CDR3 length: 15 amino acids. V lost 3 bases and J lost 0, with 8 bases in between. The CDR3 here is CASSQARSNTGELFF. The CDR3 region has the DNA TGTGCCAGCAGCCAGGCCAGATCGAACACCGGGGAGCTGTTTTTT.

This clone appeared a single time. The V and J genes are TRBV19 and TRBJ2-5; 7 bases fit TRBD1. Germline V CDR1 and CDR2: LNHDA, SQIVND (reference sequence). The CDR3 has 14 amino acids. Germline trimming cut 3 bases from V and 4 bases from J; bases unmatched to any gene: 5. In DNA, the CDR3 is TGTGCCAGTAGTATGACAGGGTCCCCAGAGACCCAGTACTTC. This gives the protein CASSMTGSPETQYF.

This chain joins TRBV9 and TRBJ2-7; TRBD2 matches at 9 bases. J was trimmed by 2 bases and V by 0 bases; bases with no gene match: 12. This CDR3 has 18 residues. The germline gives CDR1 SGDLS, CDR2 YYNGEE. CDR3: CASSVAASAGGPPYEQYF. The CDR3 coding sequence is TGTGCCAGCAGCGTAGCAGCCTCGGCGGGGGGGCCACCCTACGAGCAGTACTTC.

The sample holds a few counts of this clone. CDR3 DNA sequence: TGCGCCAGCAGCCACTATCCGGGACAGAGCAATCAGCCCCAGCATTTT. Translation gives CASSHYPGQSNQPQHF. The V and J genes are TRBV5-1 and TRBJ1-5, with 7 bases identical to TRBD1. Germline V lookup: CDR1 SGHRS, CDR2 YFSETQ. V lost 4 bases, J lost 1 base, and 8 bases stayed unmatched. This CDR3 spans 16 amino acids.

The chain has TRBV7-9 and TRBJ2-3; D is possibly TRBD1 (5 bases). CDR1 is SEHNR, CDR2 FQNEAQ, per germline (reference sequence). The CDR3 length is 16 residues. V lost 5 bases to trimming and J lost 1 base, with 16 bases between them. The CDR3 sequence: CASSGSQGLRTDTQYF. CDR3 coding DNA: TGTGCCAGCAGCGGATCCCAGGGTCTGCGCACAGATACGCAGTATTTT.

The sample holds a few counts of this clone. This chain connects TRBV10-3 to TRBJ1-6; 8 bases map to TRBD1. V lost 11 bases and J lost 0; bases outside the gene matches: 6. The CDR3 has 15 amino acids. The germline V gene has CDR1 ENHRY and CDR2 SYGVKD. The CDR3 loop reads CAFYRGSSYNSPLHF. CDR3 nucleotide sequence: TGTGCCTTCTACAGGGGGAGCTCCTATAATTCACCCCTCCACTTT.

This clone appeared a few times. Other DNA sequences of this sample code for an identical CDR3. Here the CDR3 reads CASSLQGNYGYTF. The CDR3 nucleotides read TGTGCCAGCAGTCTACAGGGTAACTATGGCTACACCTTC. V and J are TRBV12-3 or TRBV12-4 and TRBJ1-2; a possible D gene is TRBD1 (6 bases). CDR3 length equals 13 residues. Trimming left V 5 bases short and J 1 base short, with 8 bases between.

The rearrangement uses TRBV3-1 (or the pseudogene TRBV3-2) and TRBJ1-1, with D tentatively TRBD1 (5 bases). V was shortened by 1 base and J by 3 bases, with 9 bases between the two germline ends. Germline lookup yields CDR1 LGHDT and CDR2 YNNKEL (reference sequence). This CDR3 is built from 14 residues. The CDR3 region is CASSQGGGDTEAFF. The CDR3 bases are TGTGCCAGCAGCCAAGGGGGCGGGGACACTGAAGCTTTCTTT.

This sequence joins TRBV2 and TRBJ1-6; D possibly corresponds to TRBD1 (6 bases). This CDR3 is 13 amino acids long. CDR1 is SNHLY and CDR2 is FYNNEI in the germline V gene. V was clipped by 10 bases and J by 6 bases, with 13 bases between them. In DNA, the CDR3 is TGTGCCACAACCGGGACACCTAATTCACCCCTCCACTTT. This encodes CATTGTPNSPLHF.

Note on this clone: Within the sample, other DNA sequences also encode this same CDR3. J is TRBJ1-1 and V is TRBV5-6; 8 nucleotides match TRBD1. The germline V gene encodes CDR1 SGHDT and CDR2 YYEEEE. The CDR3 is 13 residues long. The J segment lost 5 bases and the V segment lost 3 bases, leaving 3 bases of the junction unmatched. CDR3 coding DNA: TGTGCCAGCAGCTCTACAGGGGGAACTGAAGCTTTCTTT. This sequence encodes CASSSTGGTEAFF.

Worth noting for this clone: Different DNA sequences within this sample yield the same CDR3. The chain recombines TRBV2 with TRBJ1-5; TRBD1 matches at 7 bases. The CDR3 spans 15 residues. Losses at the gene ends were 3 bases for V and 2 bases for J; bases not matched to a gene: 4. In germline, CDR1 is SNHLY, CDR2 FYNNEI. In DNA form, the CDR3 reads TGTGCCAGCAGTGATAAGGGGACAGGCAATCAGCCCCAGCATTTT. Its protein is CASSDKGTGNQPQHF.

The chain employs TRBV19 and TRBJ2-5; the match to TRBD1 covers 8 bases. V lost 5 bases and J lost 4; bases outside the gene matches: 9. Germline values: CDR1 LNHDA, CDR2 SQIVND (reference sequence). The CDR3 loop spans 15 amino acids. This CDR3 is CASSASGGAGETQYF. The CDR3 DNA is TGTGCCAGTAGTGCCTCAGGGGGCGCCGGAGAGACCCAGTACTTC.

The genes are TRBV28 and TRBJ1-5; D ambiguous. V was cut by 2 bases and J by 7 bases, with 6 bases left in between. This CDR3 is built from 12 residues. The germline V gene encodes CDR1 MDHEN and CDR2 SYDVKM. The CDR3 DNA reads TGTGCCAGCAGTTTAGTCCGGCAGCCCCAGCATTTT. As protein: CASSLVRQPQHF. The full variable domain, its missing parts supplied by reference TRBV28 and TRBJ1-5, is DVKVTQSSRYLVKRTGEKVFLECVQDMDHENMFWYRQDPGLGLRLIYFSYDVKMKEKGDIPEGYSVSREKKERFSLILESASTNQTSMYLCASSLVRQPQHFGDGTRLSIL.

A word on this clone: The sample carries other DNA sequences with the same CDR3. J is TRBJ1-5 and V is TRBV7-9, with 8 nucleotides matching TRBD1. Losses at the gene ends were 4 bases for V and 7 bases for J; bases not matched to a gene: 0. Germline-derived CDR1 and CDR2 are SEHNR and FQNEAQ (reference sequence). The CDR3 totals 12 residues. This CDR3 reads CASSSGGQPQHF. In nucleotides, the CDR3 is TGTGCCAGCAGCTCAGGGGGCCAGCCCCAGCATTTT.

The chain combines TRBV7-9 with TRBJ2-7, with 7 bases fitting TRBD2. Looked up from germline, CDR1 is SEHNR and CDR2 is FQNEAQ (reference sequence). With V trimmed by 5 bases and J by 0 bases, 7 bases remained unmatched. The CDR3 spans 15 residues. The CDR3: CASSQQGGDSYEQYF. The DNA for the CDR3 is TGTGCCAGCAGCCAGCAGGGAGGGGACTCCTACGAGCAGTACTTC. Full variable domain (missing parts from reference TRBV7-9 and TRBJ2-7): DTGVSQNPRHKITKRGQNVTFRCDPISEHNRLYWYRQTLGQGPEFLTYFQNEAQLEKSRLLSDRFSAERPKGSFSTLEIQRTEQGDSAMYLCASSQQGGDSYEQYFGPGTRLTVT.

The chain has TRBV10-3 and TRBJ2-5; TRBD1 matches at 8 bases. CDR3 size: 17 residues. Germline V gives CDR1 ENHRY, CDR2 SYGVKD. V trimming: 0 bases; J trimming: 2 bases; junction bases outside the gene matches: 8. The CDR3 DNA is TGTGCCATCAGTGAGTCTACAGGGGGTCCATTACAAGAGACCCAGTACTTC. Residues: CAISESTGGPLQETQYF.

CDR3 in amino acids: CASSSGGGVAEAFF. CDR3 nucleotide sequence: TGTGCCAGTAGCTCTGGAGGGGGCGTCGCTGAAGCTTTCTTT. The genes are TRBV19 and TRBJ1-1, with 7 positions matching TRBD1. This CDR3 spans 14 amino acids. Germline loops: CDR1 LNHDA, CDR2 SQIVND (reference sequence). V lost 6 bases to trimming and J lost 6 bases; unmatched junction nucleotides: 10.

The V gene is TRBV4-1, the J gene TRBJ2-7, with 7 positions matching TRBD1. Germline CDR1 MGHRA, CDR2 YSYEKL. The CDR3 contains 15 residues. Trimming removed 4 bases from V and 0 bases from J; junction bases left unmatched: 6. CDR3 region: CASSPSTGPSYEQYF. CDR3 in DNA: TGCGCCAGCAGCCCCTCGACAGGGCCCTCCTACGAGCAGTACTTC.

This chain joins TRBV24-1 and TRBJ1-2; D not resolved. The ends were cut back, 2 bases at V and 8 bases at J, with 17 bases in the middle. Germline CDR1 is KGHDR and CDR2 is SFDVKD. The CDR3 extends over 15 amino acids. In nucleotides, the CDR3 is TGTGCCACCAGTGATTCAACAGTCGGTCAAGTAGGCTACACCTTC. It encodes CATSDSTVGQVGYTF.

V usage is TRBV7-2 and J usage is TRBJ1-6; 9 bases are shared with TRBD1. Looked up from germline, CDR1 is SGHTA and CDR2 is FQGNSA. The CDR3 runs to 15 residues. Trimming removed 4 bases from V and 5 bases from J; junction bases left unmatched: 3. This CDR3 is CASSWDRANNSPLHF. CDR3 coding DNA: TGTGCCAGCAGCTGGGACAGGGCTAATAATTCACCCCTCCACTTT.

The CDR3 DNA sequence: TGTGCCTGGAGTGTAGGGGCCTTAGGAGCCAAAAACATTCAGTACTTC. It specifies CAWSVGALGAKNIQYF. This chain joins TRBV30 and TRBJ2-4; maybe TRBD1 (5 bases). Germline lookup yields CDR1 GTSNPN and CDR2 SVGIG (reference sequence). V was trimmed by 0 bases and J by 0 bases, leaving 12 bases between them. The CDR3 runs 16 residues.

V and J are TRBV6-4 and TRBJ2-3, with D maybe TRBD2 (6 bases). The germline V and J ends were trimmed by 5 bases and 5 bases, with 11 bases remaining between them. The CDR3 has 13 amino acids. CDR1 and CDR2 from the germline V gene are MRHNA and SNTAGT. CDR3 region: CASSRGMLDTQYF. In nucleotides, the CDR3 is TGTGCCAGCAGTCGGGGGATGCTAGATACGCAGTATTTT.

This rearrangement joins TRBV5-1 to TRBJ2-2, with TRBD1 matching over 10 bases. The CDR3 runs to 16 residues. Germline assignment: CDR1 SGHRS and CDR2 YFSETQ. The ends lost 2 bases at V and 6 bases at J; junction bases unmatched: 7. The CDR3 DNA follows: TGCGCCAGCAGCTTACGTCCCGGGACAGGGGCCGGGGAGCTGTTTTTT. Translating it yields CASSLRPGTGAGELFF. Supplemented by reference TRBV5-1 and TRBJ2-2, the full variable domain reads KAGVTQTPRYLIKTRGQQVTLSCSPISGHRSVSWYQQTPGQGLQFLFEYFSETQRNKGNFPGRFSGRQFSNSRSEMNVSTLELGDSALYLCASSLRPGTGAGELFFGEGSRLTVL.

The genes are TRBV5-1 and TRBJ2-3, with D maybe TRBD2 (6 bases). CDR3 size: 13 residues. Germline V gives CDR1 SGHRS, CDR2 YFSETQ. The V gene lost 2 bases and the J gene lost 6 bases, with 10 bases spanning the gap. CDR3 coding DNA: TGCGCCAGCAGCTTCGGGGGTCAGGATACGCAGTATTTT. Translation gives CASSFGGQDTQYF.

This chain connects TRBV14 to TRBJ2-3; possibly TRBD2 for D (5 bases). V was pared by 0 bases and J by 9 bases, with 13 bases between. The CDR3 is 14 residues long. Looked up from germline, CDR1 is SGHDN and CDR2 is FVKESK. CDR3 sequence reads: CASSQERLRGTQYF. CDR3 sequence (DNA): TGTGCCAGCAGCCAAGAGAGACTCCGAGGGACGCAGTATTTT.

The rearrangement uses TRBV30 and TRBJ1-2; no firm D call. CDR3 length: 14 amino acids. The V end was cut by 0 bases, the J end by 5 bases, with 13 bases between. Germline-derived CDR1 and CDR2 are GTSNPN and SVGIG (reference sequence). The CDR3 spells CAWSVLAPEYGYTF. In DNA, the CDR3 is TGTGCCTGGAGTGTACTGGCCCCGGAGTATGGCTACACCTTC.

The rearrangement joins TRBV10-3 to TRBJ1-2; the match to TRBD1 covers 10 bases. V lost 2 bases and J lost 2; bases outside the gene matches: 11. The germline CDR1 and CDR2 sequences are ENHRY and SYGVKD. CDR3 length: 18 residues. The CDR3 coding sequence is TGTGCCATCAGTGAGACGGCCAGCGGGACAGGGGAGAACTATGGCTACACCTTC. It encodes CAISETASGTGENYGYTF.

Written as DNA, the CDR3 is TGTGCCAGCAGCTACAACCGGGACAGGGTAGATTCACCCCTCCACTTT. This encodes CASSYNRDRVDSPLHF. V is TRBV28 and J is TRBJ1-6, with 9 nucleotides matching TRBD1. Losses at the gene ends were 6 bases for V and 8 bases for J; bases not matched to a gene: 11. The germline V gene encodes CDR1 MDHEN and CDR2 SYDVKM. The CDR3 is 16 amino acids.

This clone was recorded a few times. The chain carries TRBV5-4 and TRBJ2-7; 7 bases match TRBD2. Germline V lookup: CDR1 SGHNT, CDR2 YYREEE (reference sequence). Trimming cost V 1 base and J 7 bases; bases outside gene matches: 2. The CDR3 loop spans 12 amino acids. The CDR3 sequence: CASSLYGREQYF. CDR3 sequence (DNA): TGTGCCAGCAGCTTGTACGGGAGGGAGCAGTACTTC. The entire variable domain, with the rest obtained from reference TRBV5-4 and TRBJ2-7, is as follows: ETGVTQSPTHLIKTRGQQVTLRCSSQSGHNTVSWYQQALGQGPQFIFQYYREEENGRGNFPPRFSGLQFPNYSSELNVNALELDDSALYLCASSLYGREQYFGPGTRLTVT.

The V gene is TRBV5-3, the J gene TRBJ1-2; D ambiguous. TRBV5-3 is an open reading frame, and its role is uncertain. V lost 4 bases and J 2 bases, leaving 15 bases between the germline ends. The CDR3 is 15 amino acids. In DNA, the CDR3 is TGTGCCAGAAGCCCCTTTTGGGCGATGAACTATGGCTACACCTTC. As protein: CARSPFWAMNYGYTF.

The CDR3 nucleotides are TGTGCCACCAGTGGGACAGGGGGTACCCCCTACTACAATGAGCAGTTCTTC. It encodes CATSGTGGTPYYNEQFF. J is TRBJ2-1 and V is TRBV24-1, with 10 nucleotides matching TRBD1. Germline assignment: CDR1 KGHDR and CDR2 SFDVKD. The CDR3 loop spans 17 amino acids. V trimming: 5 bases; J trimming: 3 bases; junction bases outside the gene matches: 9.